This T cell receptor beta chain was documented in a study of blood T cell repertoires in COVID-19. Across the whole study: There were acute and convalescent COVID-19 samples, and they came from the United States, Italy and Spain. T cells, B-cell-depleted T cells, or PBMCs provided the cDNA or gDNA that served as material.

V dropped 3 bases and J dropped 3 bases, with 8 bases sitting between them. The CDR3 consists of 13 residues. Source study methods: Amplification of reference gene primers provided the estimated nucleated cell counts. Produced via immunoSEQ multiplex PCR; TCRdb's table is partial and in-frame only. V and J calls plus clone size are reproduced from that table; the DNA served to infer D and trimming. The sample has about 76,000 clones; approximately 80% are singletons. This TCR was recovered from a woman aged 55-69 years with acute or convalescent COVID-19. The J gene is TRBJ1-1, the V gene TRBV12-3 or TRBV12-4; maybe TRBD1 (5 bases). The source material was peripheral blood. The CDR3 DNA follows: TGTGCCAGCAGTTTCGCGGGGGACACTGAAGCTTTCTTT. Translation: CASSFAGDTEAFF.